This T cell receptor (beta chain) was recorded in a study of T cell changes during pregnancy in multiple sclerosis. Libraries were prepared by immunoSEQ multiplex PCR; TCRdb keeps only in-frame clonotypes and omits some of them. This table has about 73,000 clones, approximately 92% appearing once. This CDR3 is built from 14 residues. CDR1 is MDHEN and CDR2 is SYDVKM in the germline V gene. Deletions cut 3 bases from V and 4 bases from J, with 13 bases between. V gene TRBV28 combines with J gene TRBJ2-7; a weak D match, TRBD2 (5 bases). Sequencing used peripheral blood, obtained in the second trimester of pregnancy. The source of this sequence is a female donor in good health, enrolled as a control in a pregnancy study. The CDR3 DNA follows: TGTGCCAGCAGTTTTTGGACCCGAGGGTACGAGCAGTACTTC. As protein: CASSFWTRGYEQYF. The full variable domain, its missing parts supplied by reference TRBV28 and TRBJ2-7, is DVKVTQSSRYLVKRTGEKVFLECVQDMDHENMFWYRQDPGLGLRLIYFSYDVKMKEKGDIPEGYSVSREKKERFSLILESASTNQTSMYLCASSFWTRGYEQYFGPGTRLTVT.